The rows below give T cell receptor beta chains drawn from one sample of a study of chemoradiotherapy in HPV16-positive cancers. Profiled with immunoSEQ multiplex PCR; TCRdb holds only in-frame clones, not every one. The sample consists of about 21,000 clones, roughly 86% of them appearing once. Sample: blood, taken from a patient who underwent chemoradiotherapy. These receptors were taken from a human donor with HPV-associated anogenital cancer. Both conserved end residues are part of each CDR3. Fields, in order: J gene, V gene, D gene, clone size, CDR3 DNA, CDR3 protein. D genes are given only for firm matches. Clone size appears in some rows only: once, few, many, or a class for an expanded clone.

J gene: TRBJ2-7; V gene: TRBV14; D gene: -; clone size: -; CDR3 DNA: TGTGCCAGCAGCCAAGCACTAACAGGGTCCTACGAGCAGTACTTC; CDR3 protein: CASSQALTGSYEQYF
J gene: TRBJ2-7; V gene: TRBV5-1; D gene: TRBD2; clone size: -; CDR3 DNA: TGCGCCAGCACCCCGGCGGGGACTAGCAGGGTTCACGAGCAGTACTTC; CDR3 protein: CASTPAGTSRVHEQYF
J gene: TRBJ1-1; V gene: TRBV19; D gene: TRBD1; clone size: -; CDR3 DNA: TGTGCCAGTCGCGAGGCAGGGGGTACTGAAGCTTTCTTT; CDR3 protein: CASREAGGTEAFF
J gene: TRBJ2-1; V gene: TRBV7-2; D gene: -; clone size: once; CDR3 DNA: TGTGCCAGCAGCTTAGTTACGGCCCAAAGGTACAATGAGCAGTTCTTC; CDR3 protein: CASSLVTAQRYNEQFF
J gene: TRBJ2-7; V gene: TRBV7-2; D gene: -; clone size: -; CDR3 DNA: TGTGCCAGCAGCTCCCAGGGGGGCTCTGGTGCCTACGAGCAGTACTTC; CDR3 protein: CASSSQGGSGAYEQYF
J gene: TRBJ1-6; V gene: TRBV29-1; D gene: -; clone size: -; CDR3 DNA: TGCAGCGTTGGCTACTCCTATAATTCACCCCTCCACTTT; CDR3 protein: CSVGYSYNSPLHF
J gene: TRBJ2-1; V gene: TRBV7-9; D gene: -; clone size: -; CDR3 DNA: TGTGCCAGCAGCTTGGAGCGGGCCTACAATGAGCAGTTCTTC; CDR3 protein: CASSLERAYNEQFF
J gene: TRBJ2-6; V gene: TRBV6-4; D gene: -; clone size: -; CDR3 DNA: TGTGCCAGCACCGAGGGACCCGGGGGCTCTGGGGCCAACGTCCTGACTTTC; CDR3 protein: CASTEGPGGSGANVLTF
J gene: TRBJ2-7; V gene: TRBV14; D gene: TRBD1; clone size: -; CDR3 DNA: TGTGCCAGCAGCTCCGCGGACAGGGGGCTCGAGCAGTACTTC; CDR3 protein: CASSSADRGLEQYF
J gene: TRBJ2-4; V gene: TRBV5-1; D gene: -; clone size: -; CDR3 DNA: TGCGCCAGCAGCGGGCAGGGTGGTACGGACATTCAGTACTTC; CDR3 protein: CASSGQGGTDIQYF
J gene: TRBJ2-7; V gene: TRBV5-1; D gene: TRBD1; clone size: -; CDR3 DNA: TGCGCCAGCAGCTGGGGACAGGTCTACGAGCAGTACTTC; CDR3 protein: CASSWGQVYEQYF
J gene: TRBJ1-2; V gene: TRBV28; D gene: -; clone size: few; CDR3 DNA: TGTGCCAGCAGCCCCGGACGGATGCTAGATGGCTACACCTTC; CDR3 protein: CASSPGRMLDGYTF
J gene: TRBJ2-5; V gene: TRBV7-2; D gene: -; clone size: -; CDR3 DNA: TGTGCCAGCAGCTCTCCTTGGGGGGCCGGGGCCCGAGAGACCCAGTACTTC; CDR3 protein: CASSSPWGAGARETQYF
J gene: TRBJ2-3; V gene: TRBV9; D gene: -; clone size: -; CDR3 DNA: TGTGCCAGCAGCGTCTCCCGCGGGGGCATCACAGATACGCAGTATTTT; CDR3 protein: CASSVSRGGITDTQYF
J gene: TRBJ2-2; V gene: TRBV27; D gene: TRBD1; clone size: -; CDR3 DNA: TGTGCCAGCAGGGGGACAGGGGCCACCGGGGAGCTGTTTTTT; CDR3 protein: CASRGTGATGELFF
J gene: TRBJ1-4; V gene: TRBV18; D gene: -; clone size: -; CDR3 DNA: TGTGCCAGCTCGATACAGGATTCTATAGAAAAACTGTTTTTT; CDR3 protein: CASSIQDSIEKLFF
J gene: TRBJ1-1; V gene: TRBV20-1; D gene: -; clone size: -; CDR3 DNA: TGCAGTGCTAGAGAGAACACTGAAGCTTTCTTT; CDR3 protein: CSARENTEAFF
J gene: TRBJ2-2; V gene: TRBV15; D gene: TRBD1; clone size: -; CDR3 DNA: TGTGCCGCCGGTCCCGGGACAGGGGGATTGGCCGGGGAGCTGTTTTTT; CDR3 protein: CAAGPGTGGLAGELFF
J gene: TRBJ2-5; V gene: TRBV5-1; D gene: -; clone size: -; CDR3 DNA: TGCGCCAGCAGCTTAGGTTCCGCGCCTATCCCCCAGTACTTC; CDR3 protein: CASSLGSAPIPQYF
J gene: TRBJ2-7; V gene: TRBV7-6; D gene: TRBD2; clone size: -; CDR3 DNA: TGTGCCAGCAGCTTGACTAGCGGAAGCACCGAGCAGTACTTC; CDR3 protein: CASSLTSGSTEQYF
J gene: TRBJ1-2; V gene: TRBV23-1; D gene: -; clone size: -; CDR3 DNA: TGCGCCAGCAGTCAAACTGTGCGGGGTGGCTACACCTTC; CDR3 protein: CASSQTVRGGYTF
J gene: TRBJ1-4; V gene: TRBV7-9; D gene: -; clone size: -; CDR3 DNA: TGTGCCAGCAGCTTAGAAACTGAAAAACTGTTTTTT; CDR3 protein: CASSLETEKLFF
J gene: TRBJ2-2; V gene: TRBV19; D gene: -; clone size: -; CDR3 DNA: TGTGCCAGTAGTATCCCCCTAATCAGGGGCCCCAGCACCGGGGAGCTGTTTTTT; CDR3 protein: CASSIPLIRGPSTGELFF
J gene: TRBJ2-5; V gene: TRBV7-2; D gene: TRBD2; clone size: -; CDR3 DNA: TGTGCCAGCAGTCTAAATAGGGCCGGGACTAGCCCGACCCAGTACTTC; CDR3 protein: CASSLNRAGTSPTQYF
J gene: TRBJ1-6; V gene: TRBV4-1; D gene: -; clone size: -; CDR3 DNA: TGCGCCAGCAGCCAAGAGCGCGCGGGGGGAAGGGATTCACCCCTCCACTTT; CDR3 protein: CASSQERAGGRDSPLHF
J gene: TRBJ1-4; V gene: TRBV6-6; D gene: TRBD1; clone size: -; CDR3 DNA: TGTGCCAGCAGTGGCTCGACAGGGGTGGGAGAAAAACTGTTTTTT; CDR3 protein: CASSGSTGVGEKLFF
J gene: TRBJ1-4; V gene: TRBV18; D gene: -; clone size: -; CDR3 DNA: TGTGCCAGCTCACCACGGGACATGGGTGAAAAACTGTTTTTT; CDR3 protein: CASSPRDMGEKLFF
J gene: TRBJ1-1; V gene: TRBV14; D gene: -; clone size: -; CDR3 DNA: TGTGCCAGCAGCCAGGGGGTCGGCACTGAAGCTTTCTTT; CDR3 protein: CASSQGVGTEAFF
J gene: TRBJ2-7; V gene: TRBV18; D gene: TRBD1; clone size: few; CDR3 DNA: TGTGCCAGCTCACCTCCCGCACAGGGGGTAGGGGAGCAGTACTTC; CDR3 protein: CASSPPAQGVGEQYF
J gene: TRBJ1-2; V gene: TRBV2; D gene: -; clone size: -; CDR3 DNA: TGTGCCAGCAGTGAATGGACGACCGGAGACACCTTC; CDR3 protein: CASSEWTTGDTF
J gene: TRBJ1-2; V gene: TRBV25-1; D gene: TRBD1; clone size: large; CDR3 DNA: TGTGCCAGCAGTCACCCCTCCGGGACAGTCTATGGCTACACCTTC; CDR3 protein: CASSHPSGTVYGYTF
J gene: TRBJ2-7; V gene: TRBV27; D gene: -; clone size: few; CDR3 DNA: TGTGCCAGCAGTCCCTACCCAGGAGGTAAAGCAACCTACGAGCAGTACTTC; CDR3 protein: CASSPYPGGKATYEQYF
J gene: TRBJ1-5; V gene: TRBV15; D gene: -; clone size: few; CDR3 DNA: TGTGCCACCAGCAGACGGCAGGGGCCCCAGCAGCATTTT; CDR3 protein: CATSRRQGPQQHF
J gene: TRBJ1-2; V gene: TRBV2; D gene: -; clone size: once; CDR3 DNA: TGTGCCAGCAGTGAAGTGGGGGGGGTCTATGGCTACACCTTC; CDR3 protein: CASSEVGGVYGYTF
J gene: TRBJ1-5; V gene: TRBV29-1; D gene: -; clone size: -; CDR3 DNA: TGCAGCGTTGCAGAAAGAAATCAGCCCCAGCATTTT; CDR3 protein: CSVAERNQPQHF
J gene: TRBJ2-1; V gene: TRBV5-1; D gene: TRBD1; clone size: -; CDR3 DNA: TGCGCCAGCAGCTTGCCCATCCGGGACAGGGTCAGCAATGAGCAGTTCTTC; CDR3 protein: CASSLPIRDRVSNEQFF
J gene: TRBJ1-6; V gene: TRBV21-1; D gene: -; clone size: -; CDR3 DNA: TGTGCCACGTCCGCCGCGGGGACAGCCAATTCACCCCTCCACTTT; CDR3 protein: CATSAAGTANSPLHF
J gene: TRBJ1-4; V gene: TRBV27; D gene: -; clone size: -; CDR3 DNA: TGTGCCAGCAGCCGAGGGAGGGCTGATGAAAAACTGTTTTTT; CDR3 protein: CASSRGRADEKLFF
J gene: TRBJ2-2; V gene: TRBV4-3; D gene: -; clone size: once; CDR3 DNA: TGCGCCAGCAGCCAAGGTTCAAGGGATCGCACCGGGGAGCTGTTTTTT; CDR3 protein: CASSQGSRDRTGELFF
J gene: TRBJ1-5; V gene: TRBV6-1; D gene: -; clone size: -; CDR3 DNA: TGTGCCAGCAGTGAAGGGTCAGCTGGTACCCAGCCCCAGCATTTT; CDR3 protein: CASSEGSAGTQPQHF
J gene: TRBJ2-6; V gene: TRBV12-1; D gene: -; clone size: -; CDR3 DNA: TGTGCCAGCAGCTTTGCGGTCCCCGGATTCCTGCCTGGGGCCAACGTCCTGACTTTC; CDR3 protein: CASSFAVPGFLPGANVLTF
J gene: TRBJ1-2; V gene: TRBV7-3; D gene: TRBD1; clone size: -; CDR3 DNA: TGTGCCAGCAGCGAGGGACAGGGGTTTGGCTACACCTTC; CDR3 protein: CASSEGQGFGYTF
J gene: TRBJ1-1; V gene: TRBV5-6; D gene: -; clone size: -; CDR3 DNA: TGTGCCAGCAGCTGGGCGCTGAACACTGAAGCTTTCTTT; CDR3 protein: CASSWALNTEAFF
J gene: TRBJ1-4; V gene: TRBV14; D gene: -; clone size: once; CDR3 DNA: TGTGCCAGCAGCCAACACCGAACTGAAAAACTGTTTTTT; CDR3 protein: CASSQHRTEKLFF
J gene: TRBJ2-7; V gene: TRBV28; D gene: TRBD1; clone size: -; CDR3 DNA: TGTGCCAGCAGTTTATGGCAGGGGGTGGCCAACGAGCAGTACTTC; CDR3 protein: CASSLWQGVANEQYF
J gene: TRBJ2-7; V gene: TRBV5-5; D gene: -; clone size: -; CDR3 DNA: TGTGCCAGCAGCTTGGAGCCCTCACCCGTCTACGAGCAGTACTTC; CDR3 protein: CASSLEPSPVYEQYF
J gene: TRBJ2-2; V gene: TRBV9; D gene: TRBD1; clone size: once; CDR3 DNA: TGTGCCAGCAGCGGGAGGGACAGGACGACCGGGGAGCTGTTTTTT; CDR3 protein: CASSGRDRTTGELFF
J gene: TRBJ2-2; V gene: TRBV11-3; D gene: -; clone size: -; CDR3 DNA: TGTGCCAGCAGCTTAGACATGGGACCCGGCACCGGGGAGCTGTTTTTT; CDR3 protein: CASSLDMGPGTGELFF
J gene: TRBJ2-1; V gene: TRBV28; D gene: TRBD2; clone size: once; CDR3 DNA: TGTGCCAGCAGTTTATTAGGGCGGGAGGGGTTGGGTGAGCAGTTCTTC; CDR3 protein: CASSLLGREGLGEQFF
J gene: TRBJ2-7; V gene: TRBV6-1; D gene: -; clone size: -; CDR3 DNA: TGTGCCAGCAGGGAACTGGGGGCGGCCTCCTACGAGCAGTACTTC; CDR3 protein: CASRELGAASYEQYF
J gene: TRBJ2-1; V gene: TRBV6-5; D gene: TRBD1; clone size: -; CDR3 DNA: TGTGCCAGCAGTTATGGACAGGGAAATAATGAGCAGTTCTTC; CDR3 protein: CASSYGQGNNEQFF
J gene: TRBJ1-2; V gene: TRBV7-9; D gene: -; clone size: few; CDR3 DNA: TGTGCCAGCAGCTTAGCGGGTGGGACTCAGGATGGCTACACCTTC; CDR3 protein: CASSLAGGTQDGYTF
J gene: TRBJ1-1; V gene: TRBV5-1; D gene: -; clone size: -; CDR3 DNA: TGCGCCAGCAGCCGAGGACAGAACACTGAAGCTTTCTTT; CDR3 protein: CASSRGQNTEAFF
J gene: TRBJ1-5; V gene: TRBV11-2; D gene: -; clone size: -; CDR3 DNA: TGTGCCAGCAGCTTAAGTGGCTTGGGGGGTCAGCCCCAGCATTTT; CDR3 protein: CASSLSGLGGQPQHF
J gene: TRBJ1-4; V gene: TRBV28; D gene: -; clone size: few; CDR3 DNA: TGTGCCAGCAGTGTCTTAAATGAAAAACTGTTTTTT; CDR3 protein: CASSVLNEKLFF
J gene: TRBJ2-5; V gene: TRBV5-1; D gene: -; clone size: -; CDR3 DNA: TGCGCCAGCAGCTTGTATGGGATCGGAGAGACCCAGTACTTC; CDR3 protein: CASSLYGIGETQYF
J gene: TRBJ1-1; V gene: TRBV25-1; D gene: -; clone size: -; CDR3 DNA: TGTGCCAGTCAAGTCCAGGGAAACACTGAAGCTTTCTTT; CDR3 protein: CASQVQGNTEAFF
J gene: TRBJ2-1; V gene: TRBV5-4; D gene: TRBD2; clone size: -; CDR3 DNA: TGTGCCAGCAGCTTGTGGCTAGCGGGAGGCAGTCATGAGCAGTTCTTC; CDR3 protein: CASSLWLAGGSHEQFF
J gene: TRBJ2-5; V gene: TRBV12-2; D gene: -; clone size: -; CDR3 DNA: TGTGCAAGTCGCTTAGTAGGTAAGGAGACCCAGTACTTC; CDR3 protein: CASRLVGKETQYF
J gene: TRBJ2-2; V gene: TRBV14; D gene: -; clone size: -; CDR3 DNA: TGTGCCAGCAGCCGGGACACAGGCACCGGGGAGCTGTTTTTT; CDR3 protein: CASSRDTGTGELFF